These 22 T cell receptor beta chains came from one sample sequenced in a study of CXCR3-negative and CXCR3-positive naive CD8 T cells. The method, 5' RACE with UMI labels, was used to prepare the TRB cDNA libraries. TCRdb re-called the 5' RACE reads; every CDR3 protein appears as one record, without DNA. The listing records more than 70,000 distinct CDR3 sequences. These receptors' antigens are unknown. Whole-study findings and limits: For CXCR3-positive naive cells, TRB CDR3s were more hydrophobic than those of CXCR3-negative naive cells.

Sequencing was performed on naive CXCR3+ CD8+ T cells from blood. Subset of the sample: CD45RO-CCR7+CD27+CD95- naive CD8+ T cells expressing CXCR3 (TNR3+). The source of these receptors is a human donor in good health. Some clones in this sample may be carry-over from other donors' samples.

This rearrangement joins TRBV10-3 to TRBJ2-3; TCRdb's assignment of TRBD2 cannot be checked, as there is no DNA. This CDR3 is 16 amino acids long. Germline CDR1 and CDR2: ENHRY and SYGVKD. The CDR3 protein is CAISEQPSGNTDTQYF.

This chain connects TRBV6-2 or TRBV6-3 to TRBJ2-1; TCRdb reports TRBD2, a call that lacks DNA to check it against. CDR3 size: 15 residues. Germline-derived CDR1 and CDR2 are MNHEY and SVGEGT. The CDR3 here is CASSYSSQAPNEQFF.

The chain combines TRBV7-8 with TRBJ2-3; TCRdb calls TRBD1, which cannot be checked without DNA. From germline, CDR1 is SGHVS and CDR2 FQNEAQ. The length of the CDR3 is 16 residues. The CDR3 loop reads CASSLGGRGISDTQYF.

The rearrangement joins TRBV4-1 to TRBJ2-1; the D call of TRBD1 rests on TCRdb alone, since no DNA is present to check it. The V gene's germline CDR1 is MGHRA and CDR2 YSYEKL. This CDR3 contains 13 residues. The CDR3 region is CASSRTGRPEQFF.

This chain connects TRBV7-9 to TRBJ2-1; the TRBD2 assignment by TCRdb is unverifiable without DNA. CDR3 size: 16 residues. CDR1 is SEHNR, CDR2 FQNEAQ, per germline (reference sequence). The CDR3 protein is CASSSSGGLTYNEQFF. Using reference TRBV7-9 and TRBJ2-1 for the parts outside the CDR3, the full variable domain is DTGVSQNPRHKITKRGQNVTFRCDPISEHNRLYWYRQTLGQGPEFLTYFQNEAQLEKSRLLSDRFSAERPKGSFSTLEIQRTEQGDSAMYLCASSSSGGLTYNEQFFGPGTRLTVL.

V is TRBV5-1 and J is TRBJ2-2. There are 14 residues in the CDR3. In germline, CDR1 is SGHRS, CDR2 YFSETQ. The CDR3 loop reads CASSLGPTTGELFF.

The CDR3 sequence: CASSDQGRVFEKLFF. The chain carries TRBV2 and TRBJ1-4; TCRdb picks TRBD1, but there is no DNA to check that call. This CDR3 spans 15 amino acids. CDR1 and CDR2 from the germline V gene are SNHLY and FYNNEI. Supplemented by reference TRBV2 and TRBJ1-4, the full variable domain reads EPEVTQTPSHQVTQMGQEVILRCVPISNHLYFYWYRQILGQKVEFLVSFYNNEISEKSEIFDDQFSVERPDGSNFTLKIRSTKLEDSAMYFCASSDQGRVFEKLFFGSGTQLSVL.

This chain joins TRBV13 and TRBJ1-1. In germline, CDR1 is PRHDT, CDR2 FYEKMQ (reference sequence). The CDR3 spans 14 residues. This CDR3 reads CASSFRGPQTEAFF. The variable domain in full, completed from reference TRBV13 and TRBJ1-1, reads AAGVIQSPRHLIKEKRETATLKCYPIPRHDTVYWYQQGPGQDPQFLISFYEKMQSDKGSIPDRFSAQQFSDYHSELNMSSLELGDSALYFCASSFRGPQTEAFFGQGTRLTVV.

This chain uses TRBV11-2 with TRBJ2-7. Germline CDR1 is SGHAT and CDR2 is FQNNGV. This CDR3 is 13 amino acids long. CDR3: CASGPNFSYEQYF.

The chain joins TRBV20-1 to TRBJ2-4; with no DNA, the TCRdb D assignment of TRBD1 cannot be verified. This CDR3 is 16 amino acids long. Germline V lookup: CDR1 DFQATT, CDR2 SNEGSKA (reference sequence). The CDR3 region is CSARVGGARAKNIQYF.

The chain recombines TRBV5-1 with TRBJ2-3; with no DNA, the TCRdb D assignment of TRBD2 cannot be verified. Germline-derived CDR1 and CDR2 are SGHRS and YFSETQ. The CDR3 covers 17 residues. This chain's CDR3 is CASSLDLGSRGTDTQYF.

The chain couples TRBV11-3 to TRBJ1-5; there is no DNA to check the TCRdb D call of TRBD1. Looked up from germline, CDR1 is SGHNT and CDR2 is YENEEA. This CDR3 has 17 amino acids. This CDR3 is CASSLSAGQVWNQPQHF.

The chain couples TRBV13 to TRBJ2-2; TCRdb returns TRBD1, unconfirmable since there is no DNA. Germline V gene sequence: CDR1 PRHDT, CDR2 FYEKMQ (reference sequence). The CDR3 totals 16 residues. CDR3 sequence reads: CASSSIDRANTGELFF.

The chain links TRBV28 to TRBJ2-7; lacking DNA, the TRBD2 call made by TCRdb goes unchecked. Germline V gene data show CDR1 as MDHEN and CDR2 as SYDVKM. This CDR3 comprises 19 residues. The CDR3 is CASSSDLIGLAGSSYEQYF.

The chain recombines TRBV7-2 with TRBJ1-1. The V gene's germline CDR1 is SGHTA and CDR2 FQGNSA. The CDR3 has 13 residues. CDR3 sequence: CASSQRRNTEAFF.

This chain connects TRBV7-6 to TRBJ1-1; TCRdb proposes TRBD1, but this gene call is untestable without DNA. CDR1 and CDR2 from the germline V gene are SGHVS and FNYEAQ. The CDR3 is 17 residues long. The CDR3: CASSLGWGEGMNTEAFF.

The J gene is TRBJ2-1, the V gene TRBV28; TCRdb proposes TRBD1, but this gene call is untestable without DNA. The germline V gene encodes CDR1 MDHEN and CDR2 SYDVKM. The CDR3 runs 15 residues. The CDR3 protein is CASSLRGTFYNEQFF.

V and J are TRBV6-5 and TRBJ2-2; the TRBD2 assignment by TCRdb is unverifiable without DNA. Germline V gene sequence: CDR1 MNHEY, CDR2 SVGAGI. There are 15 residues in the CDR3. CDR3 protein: CASSYLPGGTGELFF.

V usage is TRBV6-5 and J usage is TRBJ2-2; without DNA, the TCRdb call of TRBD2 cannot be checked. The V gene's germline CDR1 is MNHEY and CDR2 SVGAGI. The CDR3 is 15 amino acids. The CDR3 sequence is CASSYSGALTGELFF.

CDR3 sequence: CASSELKGTGVFSYNEQFF. The chain links TRBV25-1 to TRBJ2-1; the D call of TRBD1 rests on TCRdb alone, since no DNA is present to check it. From germline, CDR1 is MGHDK and CDR2 SYGVNS. The length of the CDR3 is 19 residues. Full variable domain (rest looked up from reference TRBV25-1 and TRBJ2-1): EADIYQTPRYLVIGTGKKITLECSQTMGHDKMYWYQQDPGMELHLIHYSYGVNSTEKGDLSSESTVSRIRTEHFPLTLESARPSHTSQYLCASSELKGTGVFSYNEQFFGPGTRLTVL.

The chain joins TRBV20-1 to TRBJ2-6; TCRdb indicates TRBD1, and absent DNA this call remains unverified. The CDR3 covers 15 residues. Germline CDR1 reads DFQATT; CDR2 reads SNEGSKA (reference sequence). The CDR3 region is CSALGARDGANVLTF.

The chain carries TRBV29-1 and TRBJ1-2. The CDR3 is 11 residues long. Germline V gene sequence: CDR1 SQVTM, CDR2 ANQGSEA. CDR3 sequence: CSVRVSGGYTF.